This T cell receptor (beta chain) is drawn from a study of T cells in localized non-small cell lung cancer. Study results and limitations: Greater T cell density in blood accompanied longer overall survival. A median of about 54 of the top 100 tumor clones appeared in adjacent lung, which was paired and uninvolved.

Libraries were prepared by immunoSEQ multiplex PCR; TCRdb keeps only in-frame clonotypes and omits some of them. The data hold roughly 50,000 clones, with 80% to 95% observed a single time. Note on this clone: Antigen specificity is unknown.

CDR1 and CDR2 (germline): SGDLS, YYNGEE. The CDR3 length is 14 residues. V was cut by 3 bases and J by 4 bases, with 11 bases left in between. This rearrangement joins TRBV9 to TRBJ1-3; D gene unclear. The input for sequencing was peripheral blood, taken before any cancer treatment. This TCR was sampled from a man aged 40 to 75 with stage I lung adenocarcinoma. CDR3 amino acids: CASSGTGSGNTIYF. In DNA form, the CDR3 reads TGTGCCAGCAGCGGGACGGGGTCGGGAAACACCATATATTTT.